This T cell receptor beta chain was retrieved from a study of OX40 agonist ivuxolimab in advanced cancers. Study-level background: Of the patients, three showed partial responses, one with hepatocellular carcinoma and two with cutaneous melanoma.

Study findings and constraints: Clonal expansion was seen in CD4+ and CD8+ blood T cells by week 6 at 0.1 to 3.0 mg/kg. There were, on average, more expanded clones in CD8+ T cells than in CD4+.

This CDR3 spans 14 amino acids. Germline V gives CDR1 SGHTA, CDR2 FQGNSA. Trimming took 5 bases from V and 5 from J, leaving 15 bases between them. The protocol was immunoSEQ multiplex PCR, while the TCRdb copy is restricted to in-frame clones and leaves out a portion. The top ten clones hold approximately 0.49% of a sample with about 98,000 clones, around 90% of them seen once. As concerns this clone: Its specificity is not known.

The TCR comes from an adult with an advanced solid tumor such as melanoma, head and neck, liver or kidney cancer. The specimen was CD4+ or CD8+ T cells sorted from blood, collected in a trial of the OX40 agonist ivuxolimab. The gene calls are TRBV7-2 and TRBJ2-5, with D tentatively TRBD1 (6 bases). DNA for the CDR3: TGTGCCAGCAGCCGCGGACAGACCAGCGAGACCCAGTACTTC. The encoded protein is CASSRGQTSETQYF.